This T cell receptor (beta chain) is drawn from a study of T cells after yellow fever vaccination. Across the study: In the case of low-cell-number fractions, SMART-Seq v4 Ultra Low Input was used for preparation. Regarding the study as a whole: Most clones from primary vaccination resurfaced after the booster (around 97% CD4, approximately 88% CD8).

There are 16 residues in the CDR3. With 3 bases clipped from V and 3 bases from J, the junction kept 8 bases outside the gene matches. This clonotype was detected only a few times. Its antigen is unknown. They built TCR cDNA with 5'RACE template switching, a step that put in a universal primer site and UMIs. TCRdb redid the calling of the 5' RACE reads with MiXCR, one entry per CDR3 protein. The sample yields hundreds of thousands of distinct CDR3 sequences, about 6% seen once. The sequencing here drew on PBMCs, taken 5 days after the yellow fever booster vaccination. The chain links TRBV12-3 or TRBV12-4 to TRBJ2-5; 9 bases map to TRBD1. The source of this sequence is a man younger than 45 who received the YFV17D yellow fever vaccine. Here the CDR3 reads CASSLGRRQGEETQYF. Written as DNA, the CDR3 is TGTGCCAGCAGTTTGGGGAGGAGACAGGGGGAAGAGACCCAGTACTTC.